A selection of T cell receptor beta chains follows, all from one sample in a study of blood T cell repertoires in COVID-19. Using immunoSEQ multiplex PCR, the repertoire was profiled, and TCRdb retains in-frame clones only, with some absent. Of around 180,000 clones in the sample, 80% to 90% were seen once. Sequenced sample: peripheral blood. These TCRs come from a woman over 75 with COVID-19, enrolled during active disease. Each CDR3 is given without its conserved first and last residue. Each record gives: V gene, CDR3 protein.

v_call: TRBV12-3/TRBV12-4; cdr3_aa: ASSLELLETQY
v_call: TRBV25-1; cdr3_aa: ASSIPGGGETQY
v_call: TRBV11-2; cdr3_aa: ASSLGRDRVGYGYT
v_call: TRBV6-6; cdr3_aa: ASRYARAGPSYEQY
v_call: TRBV6-5; cdr3_aa: ASSSRDSYEQY
v_call: TRBV10-3; cdr3_aa: AIKVAGGGEAF
v_call: TRBV3-1/TRBV3-2; cdr3_aa: ASMRGETQY
v_call: TRBV9; cdr3_aa: ASSGGGATYNEQF
v_call: TRBV7-2; cdr3_aa: ASSLDRGTGELF
v_call: TRBV19; cdr3_aa: ASSPGTGTLVGFPYNEQF
v_call: TRBV3-1/TRBV3-2; cdr3_aa: ASSQRTGGDQPQH